One sample yielded the 27 T cell receptor beta chains listed below, sequenced in a study of shared clonotypes between healthy human individuals (dated by TCRdb to 2019 to 2021). Libraries were prepared through the immunoSEQ multiplex PCR assay. TCRdb took this table from immuneACCESS and kept in-frame rearrangements with V and J called. Such tables lack part of the clones; where checked against another copy, unresolved V genes explain under half of the gap, and the rest is unexplained. This sample has approximately 510,000 clones in its table, and about four fifths of those were observed once. Under 15% of the sample is in the top ten clones. The material sequenced was PBMCs. The receptors here all came from a woman in her thirties or forties in good health. Some clones in this sample may be carry-over from other donors' samples.

The J gene is TRBJ1-4, the V gene TRBV6-6, with 7 bases fitting TRBD1. The CDR3 contains 14 residues. Germline-derived CDR1 and CDR2 are MNHNY and SVGAGI (reference sequence). V lost 2 bases and J lost 7; bases outside the gene matches: 4. CDR3 loop: CASSYGRQGEKLFF. The DNA of the CDR3 is TGTGCCAGCAGTTACGGCCGACAGGGTGAAAAACTGTTTTTT.

The chain has TRBV9 and TRBJ2-5; maybe TRBD2 (6 bases). The CDR3 has 21 residues. Trimming shortened V by 3 bases and J by 2 bases, and 32 bases separated the two germline ends. CDR1 and CDR2 from the germline V gene are SGDLS and YYNGEE. The CDR3 nucleotides are TGTGCCAGCAGCGGATACGGACTCGCCCATTTTGGTAGCGGTGTTCAAGAGACCCAGTACTTC. This gives the protein CASSGYGLAHFGSGVQETQYF.

This clone was found a few times. The chain joins TRBV28 to TRBJ1-5, with TRBD1 matching 9 bases. Per germline, CDR1 MDHEN and CDR2 SYDVKM. The CDR3 is 14 residues long. J gave up 9 bases and V 6 bases, and 9 bases lay outside the gene matches. CDR3 DNA sequence: TGTGCCAGCAGGGCGGACAGGGGCCTAAGGCCCCAGCATTTT. It specifies CASRADRGLRPQHF.

This chain connects TRBV5-6 to TRBJ2-7, with D possibly TRBD2 on 5 matching bases. Deletions cut 4 bases from V and 3 bases from J, with 17 bases between. Germline CDR1 SGHDT, CDR2 YYEEEE. The CDR3 is 15 residues long. The CDR3 DNA is TGTGCCAGCAGCCACGCGTTGGGAGACCGCTACGAGCAGTACTTC. It codes for CASSHALGDRYEQYF.

This clone has just a few counts. This chain links TRBV10-3 with TRBJ2-7; D assignment may be TRBD1 or TRBD2 (5 bases each). This CDR3 is built from 12 residues. Germline V lookup: CDR1 ENHRY, CDR2 SYGVKD. Trimming removed 10 bases at V and 2 bases at J, with 12 bases between. CDR3 amino acids: CATHGTAYEQYF. The CDR3 DNA follows: TGTGCCACCCATGGGACCGCCTACGAGCAGTACTTC.

This clone was seen a few times. The chain joins TRBV5-1 to TRBJ2-5; the D gene is possibly TRBD2 (6 bases). With 2 bases removed from V and 5 bases from J, the gap between germline ends came to 16 bases. The CDR3 covers 15 residues. CDR1 is SGHRS and CDR2 is YFSETQ in the germline V gene. The CDR3 sequence is CASSFGAGRRETQYF. In DNA form, the CDR3 reads TGCGCCAGCAGCTTTGGGGCGGGGAGAAGGGAGACCCAGTACTTC.

CDR3 in DNA: TGTGCTAGTCCCTCCCAACTAGCGGGAGTAAACTACGAGCAGTACTTC. Its translation: CASPSQLAGVNYEQYF. The chain carries TRBV12-5 and TRBJ2-7; 11 bases align to TRBD2. Germline lookup yields CDR1 LGHNT and CDR2 FRNRAP. Trimming cost V 8 bases and J 3 bases; bases outside gene matches: 12. The length of the CDR3 is 16 residues.

V is TRBV19 and J is TRBJ2-1; D is unclear. Germline V gene lookup returns CDR1 LNHDA and CDR2 SQIVND (reference sequence). With 2 bases removed from V and 14 bases from J, the gap between germline ends came to 10 bases. This CDR3 contains 11 residues. The CDR3 region has the DNA TGTGCCAGTAGTATACTTCTTGACAAGTTCTTC. Translating it yields CASSILLDKFF.

This clone was picked up a small number of times. The chain joins TRBV7-9 to TRBJ2-3; 11 bases map to TRBD2. Losses at the gene ends were 6 bases for V and 0 bases for J; bases not matched to a gene: 8. The CDR3 has 17 amino acids. Germline lookup yields CDR1 SEHNR and CDR2 FQNEAQ (reference sequence). The CDR3 bases are TGTGCCAGCAGACCGGGACTAGCGGCCTACAGCACAGATACGCAGTATTTT. Its translation: CASRPGLAAYSTDTQYF.

The genes are TRBV5-1 and TRBJ2-6; D is unresolved. With 1 base removed from V and 0 bases from J, the gap between germline ends came to 5 bases. This CDR3 has 15 amino acids. Germline V gene sequence: CDR1 SGHRS, CDR2 YFSETQ. The CDR3 loop is CASSLPISGANVLTF. The CDR3 nucleotides read TGCGCCAGCAGCTTGCCGATCTCTGGGGCCAACGTCCTGACTTTC. Complete variable domain (other parts from reference TRBV5-1 and TRBJ2-6): KAGVTQTPRYLIKTRGQQVTLSCSPISGHRSVSWYQQTPGQGLQFLFEYFSETQRNKGNFPGRFSGRQFSNSRSEMNVSTLELGDSALYLCASSLPISGANVLTFGAGSRLTVL.

Written as DNA, the CDR3 is TGTGCCAGCCGGCCCCGGCAGAACACCGGGGAGCTGTTTTTT. As protein: CASRPRQNTGELFF. The chain links TRBV2 to TRBJ2-2; D gene unclear. Trimming left V 8 bases short and J 1 base short, with 11 bases between. Germline V lookup: CDR1 SNHLY, CDR2 FYNNEI. This CDR3 has 14 amino acids.

The chain recombines TRBV19 with TRBJ2-1, with D uncertain. The germline CDR1 and CDR2 sequences are LNHDA and SQIVND (reference sequence). Trimming removed 2 bases at V and 5 bases at J, with 16 bases between. The CDR3 contains 16 residues. The CDR3 protein is CASSIPVGKGHNEQFF. DNA of the CDR3: TGTGCCAGTAGTATACCGGTGGGGAAAGGGCACAATGAGCAGTTCTTC.

CDR3 sequence: CASSEDRLIVTDTQYF. CDR3 sequence (DNA): TGTGCCAGCAGTGAAGATCGGTTAATCGTGACAGATACGCAGTATTTT. This rearrangement joins TRBV2 to TRBJ2-3; no reliable D call. The V and J ends lost 1 base and 3 bases respectively, with 14 bases between them. This CDR3 is built from 16 residues. CDR1 is SNHLY, CDR2 FYNNEI, per germline.

The J gene is TRBJ1-1, the V gene TRBV7-8, with D hard to call. This CDR3 region has 17 residues. Trimming took 3 bases from V and 0 from J, leaving 17 bases between them. The germline gives CDR1 SGHVS, CDR2 FQNEAQ. CDR3: CASSLDFGRDVNTEAFF. DNA of the CDR3: TGTGCCAGCAGCTTGGATTTTGGCAGAGATGTGAACACTGAAGCTTTCTTT.

The V gene is TRBV4-2, the J gene TRBJ2-1, with unresolved D. CDR3 length: 18 residues. Germline CDR1 LGHNA, CDR2 YNFKEQ. V shed 2 bases and J shed 4 bases, with 21 bases lying between them. CDR3 protein: CASSQTSNLASSYNEQFF. Written as DNA, the CDR3 is TGTGCCAGCAGCCAAACGTCCAATTTGGCTAGTTCTTACAATGAGCAGTTCTTC.

This chain joins TRBV12-5 and TRBJ1-5, with a tentative D call TRBD1 (6 bases). The ends were cut back, 1 base at V and 7 bases at J, with 20 bases in the middle. This CDR3 is built from 17 residues. Germline CDR1 and CDR2: LGHNT and FRNRAP. Here the CDR3 reads CASGLDRAPRVWQPQHF. CDR3 sequence (DNA): TGTGCTAGTGGTTTGGACAGGGCCCCGAGAGTATGGCAGCCCCAGCATTTT.

The chain recombines TRBV7-9 with TRBJ2-1; 7 positions agree with TRBD1. Germline V gene sequence: CDR1 SEHNR, CDR2 FQNEAQ (reference sequence). This CDR3 has 14 amino acids. V lost 5 bases and J lost 4; bases outside the gene matches: 5. The CDR3 nucleotides are TGTGCCAGCAGCGCAGAGGGGGCTTACAATGAGCAGTTCTTC. This codes for CASSAEGAYNEQFF.

The V gene is TRBV7-9, the J gene TRBJ2-5, with TRBD2 identical over 9 bases. Germline V gene lookup returns CDR1 SEHNR and CDR2 FQNEAQ (reference sequence). V shed 5 bases, J shed 7 bases, and the junction held 5 bases outside the gene matches. This CDR3 comprises 13 residues. The DNA of the CDR3 is TGTGCCAGCAGCCCGTCGACTAGCGGGACCCAGTACTTC. This encodes CASSPSTSGTQYF.

V gene TRBV4-2 combines with J gene TRBJ2-6, with D unresolved. This CDR3 region has 15 residues. From germline, CDR1 is LGHNA and CDR2 YNFKEQ. V dropped 5 bases and J dropped 0 bases, with 8 bases sitting between them. The CDR3 region is CASSWADSGANVLTF. CDR3 DNA: TGTGCCAGCAGCTGGGCCGACTCTGGGGCCAACGTCCTGACTTTC.

Here the CDR3 DNA reads TGTGCCAGCAGCTTCCAGCGGGGGACCTACGAGCAGTACTTC. The encoded protein is CASSFQRGTYEQYF. This chain uses TRBV11-2 with TRBJ2-7; TRBD2 matches 8 bases. The CDR3 has 14 amino acids. J was trimmed by 2 bases and V by 3 bases; bases with no gene match: 3. Germline-derived CDR1 and CDR2 are SGHAT and FQNNGV. Using reference TRBV11-2 and TRBJ2-7 for the parts outside the CDR3, the full variable domain is EAGVAQSPRYKIIEKRQSVAFWCNPISGHATLYWYQQILGQGPKLLIQFQNNGVVDDSQLPKDRFSAERLKGVDSTLKIQPAKLEDSAVYLCASSFQRGTYEQYFGPGTRLTVT.

The J gene is TRBJ1-2, the V gene TRBV15; D is possibly TRBD1 (5 bases). Trimming shortened V by 5 bases and J by 2 bases, and 9 bases separated the two germline ends. The germline V gene has CDR1 LNHNV and CDR2 YYDKDF (reference sequence). The CDR3 spans 13 residues. The CDR3 reads CATSPDRNYGYTF. The CDR3 nucleotides are TGTGCCACCAGCCCAGACAGAAACTATGGCTACACCTTC. Drawing the rest from reference TRBV15 and TRBJ1-2, the complete variable domain is DAMVIQNPRYQVTQFGKPVTLSCSQTLNHNVMYWYQQKSSQAPKLLFHYYDKDFNNEADTPDNFQSRRPNTSFCFLDIRSPGLGDTAMYLCATSPDRNYGYTFGSGTRLTVV.

This chain uses TRBV5-1 with TRBJ2-2; D might be TRBD2 (6 bases). The CDR3 contains 15 residues. Per germline, CDR1 SGHRS and CDR2 YFSETQ. The V gene lost 2 bases and the J gene lost 9 bases, with 17 bases spanning the gap. In DNA, the CDR3 is TGCGCCAGCAGCTTTACTAGCTCCGGTATTAGGGAGCTGTTTTTT. It is translated as CASSFTSSGIRELFF.

The rearrangement links TRBV30 to TRBJ2-1, with D possibly TRBD2 on 6 matching bases. Germline CDR1 is GTSNPN and CDR2 is SVGIG (reference sequence). CDR3 length equals 16 residues. V dropped 0 bases and J dropped 7 bases, with 19 bases sitting between them. CDR3 protein: CAWSVLRPSGRNEQFF. The CDR3 DNA reads TGTGCCTGGAGTGTATTACGTCCCAGCGGGCGGAATGAGCAGTTCTTC.

V gene TRBV7-2 combines with J gene TRBJ1-5; 7 positions agree with TRBD1. The CDR3 has 15 amino acids. The J segment lost 0 bases and the V segment lost 5 bases, leaving 4 bases of the junction unmatched. Germline loops: CDR1 SGHTA, CDR2 FQGNSA. The CDR3 DNA reads TGTGCCAGCAGCCGTCAGGGGGTTAGCAATCAGCCCCAGCATTTT. Its translation: CASSRQGVSNQPQHF.

This rearrangement joins TRBV4-3 to TRBJ1-2; D uncertain. This CDR3 contains 17 residues. The V end was cut by 2 bases, the J end by 2 bases, with 18 bases between. CDR1 is LGHNA, CDR2 YSLEER, per germline. The CDR3 region is CASSQHRGGQFNYGYTF. Here the CDR3 DNA reads TGCGCCAGCAGCCAACACCGCGGTGGGCAGTTCAACTATGGCTACACCTTC.

The rearrangement joins TRBV23-1 to TRBJ2-4, with a tentative D call TRBD1 (7 bases). TRBV23-1 is given ORF status, its function remaining uncertain. V lost 6 bases, J lost 6 bases, and 27 bases lay in between. This CDR3 is built from 18 residues. The CDR3 spells CASRESGAGRGRRNIQYF. CDR3 nucleotide sequence: TGCGCCAGCAGGGAATCGGGGGCGGGAAGGGGGCGCAGAAACATTCAGTACTTC.

This chain joins TRBV28 and TRBJ2-7; tentatively, D is TRBD2 (5 bases). The CDR3 is made up of 16 amino acids. The germline V gene has CDR1 MDHEN and CDR2 SYDVKM. V was clipped by 5 bases and J by 5 bases, with 22 bases between them. The CDR3 here is CASSLLGSKMSDEQYF. The CDR3 bases are TGTGCCAGCAGTCTCTTAGGGAGTAAGATGTCGGACGAGCAGTACTTC.